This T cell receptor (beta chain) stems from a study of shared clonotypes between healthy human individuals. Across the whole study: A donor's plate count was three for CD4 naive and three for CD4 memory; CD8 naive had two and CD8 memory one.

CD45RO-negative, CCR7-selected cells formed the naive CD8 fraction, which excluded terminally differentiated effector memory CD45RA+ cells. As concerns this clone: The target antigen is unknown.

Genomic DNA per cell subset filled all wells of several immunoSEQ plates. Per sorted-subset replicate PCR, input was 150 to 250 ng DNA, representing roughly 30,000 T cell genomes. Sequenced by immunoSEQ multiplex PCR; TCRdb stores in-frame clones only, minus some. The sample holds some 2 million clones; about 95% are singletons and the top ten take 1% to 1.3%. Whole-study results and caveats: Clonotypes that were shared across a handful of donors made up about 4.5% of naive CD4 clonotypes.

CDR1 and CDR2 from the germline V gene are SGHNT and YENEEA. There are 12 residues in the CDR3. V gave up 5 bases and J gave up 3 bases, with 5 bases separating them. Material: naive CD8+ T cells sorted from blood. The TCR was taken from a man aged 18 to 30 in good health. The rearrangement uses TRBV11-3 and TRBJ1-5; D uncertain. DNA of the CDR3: TGTGCCAGCAGCCCCCCCAATCAGCCCCAGCATTTT. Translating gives CASSPPNQPQHF. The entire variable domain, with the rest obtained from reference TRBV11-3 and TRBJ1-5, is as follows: EAGVVQSPRYKIIEKKQPVAFWCNPISGHNTLYWYLQNLGQGPELLIRYENEEAVDDSQLPKDRFSAERLKGVDSTLKIQPAELGDSAVYLCASSPPNQPQHFGDGTRLSIL.